This T cell receptor beta chain was identified during a study of naive and memory T cell subsets. Trimming pared 5 bases from V and 0 bases from J, leaving 14 bases between. The germline V gene has CDR1 LNHDA and CDR2 SQIVND (reference sequence). This CDR3 comprises 16 residues. The treatment here: skin biopsy from PPD injection site in Mantoux-positive individual. The library had UMIs added by 3' ligation of an oligonucleotide to TCR cDNA. This clonotype has at least ten counts. The SP2 primer and nested alpha and beta constant region primers amplified ligated cDNA in four rounds. Blood and skin TCR RNA was reverse transcribed with alpha and beta constant primers. MiXCR, applied by TCRdb to the UMI-ligation and nested PCR reads, yields one record per CDR3 protein. The data hold around 25,000 distinct CDR3 sequences, with 5.5% to 7.5% observed a single time.

The sample in question was skin, obtained from a tuberculin skin test site. The rearrangement links TRBV19 to TRBJ1-5, with no clear D. This receptor was taken from an adult in good health. CDR3 sequence (DNA): TGTGCCAGTAGTGACCGGGAACCTTATAGCAATCAGCCCCAGCATTTT. Translating gives CASSDREPYSNQPQHF.